This TCR beta chain was observed in a study of technical replicates of blood from a few donors. Looked up from germline, CDR1 is MGHDK and CDR2 is SYGVNS. V gave up 6 bases and J gave up 6 bases, with 14 bases separating them. CDR3 length: 13 residues. This table comes from immunoSEQ multiplex PCR, and its TCRdb copy is limited to in-frame clones, with some not included. The data hold 9,500 to 15,000 clones, with roughly 92% observed a single time. The J gene is TRBJ1-1, the V gene TRBV25-1; weak D call: TRBD1 (6 bases). This receptor was taken from a human donor in good health. Material for sequencing was PBMCs. CDR3 in amino acids: CASRSRDNPEAFF. The DNA of the CDR3 is TGTGCCAGCAGGTCCCGGGACAATCCTGAAGCTTTCTTT. The whole variable domain, remainder taken from reference TRBV25-1 and TRBJ1-1, is EADIYQTPRYLVIGTGKKITLECSQTMGHDKMYWYQQDPGMELHLIHYSYGVNSTEKGDLSSESTVSRIRTEHFPLTLESARPSHTSQYLCASRSRDNPEAFFGQGTRLTVV.